This T cell receptor (beta chain) is from a study of regulatory T cells in long-lasting Graves disease. In this sample, this clonotype turned up once. The antigen is not known. Because the CDR3 is missing its conserved closing phenylalanine or tryptophan, this is likely a read error. Indicated time point: persistent/refractory GD, antithyroid drugs over 5 years with positive TRAb. The TCR library was made from RNA that had been extracted from PBMCs in TRIzol. This CDR3 is 14 amino acids long. Germline V gene sequence: CDR1 SGHAT, CDR2 FQNNGV. The V gene lost 2 bases and the J gene lost 7 bases, with 9 bases spanning the gap. For TCR beta, libraries came from iRepertoire HTBI primers and Arm-PCR of CDR3 regions. From the multiplex PCR reads, TCRdb called clonotypes with MiXCR, one entry per CDR3 protein. The sample consists of 650,000 to 700,000 distinct CDR3 sequences, about 32% of them appearing once.

Study findings and constraints: Owing to a sample size that was small, accuracy may have been reduced. Investigators studied peripheral blood only, not thyroid tissue.

V gene TRBV11-2 combines with J gene TRBJ1-6; the D is unclear. This material consisted of peripheral blood mononuclear cells (PBMCs), taken when the disease was refractory, from a patient treated with antithyroid drugs. The receptor was isolated from a female donor with Graves disease. The CDR3 nucleotides are TGTGCCAGCAGCTTATCACCTTCCAATTCACCCCTCCACCTT. It yields the protein CASSLSPSNSPLHL.